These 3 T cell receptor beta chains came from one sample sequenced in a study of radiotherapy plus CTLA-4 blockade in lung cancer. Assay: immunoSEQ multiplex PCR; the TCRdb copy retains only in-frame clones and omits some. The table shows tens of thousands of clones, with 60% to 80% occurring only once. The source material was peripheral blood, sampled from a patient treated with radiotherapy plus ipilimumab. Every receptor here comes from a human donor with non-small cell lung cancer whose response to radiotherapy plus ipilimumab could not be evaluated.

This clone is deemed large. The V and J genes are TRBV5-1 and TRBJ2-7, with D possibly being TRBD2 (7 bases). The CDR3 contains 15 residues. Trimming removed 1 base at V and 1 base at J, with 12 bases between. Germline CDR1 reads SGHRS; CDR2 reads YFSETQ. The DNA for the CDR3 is TGCGCCAGCAGCTTGTGGGAGGGGGGGTCCTACGAGCAGTACTTC. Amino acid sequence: CASSLWEGGSYEQYF.

The CDR3 is CAISRTSGNDEQFF. The CDR3 DNA is TGTGCCATCAGCCGGACTAGCGGGAACGATGAGCAGTTCTTC. The chain carries TRBV10-3 and TRBJ2-1; 12 nucleotides match TRBD2. CDR3 length equals 14 residues. Germline V gene sequence: CDR1 ENHRY, CDR2 SYGVKD. Trimming at V came to 6 bases and at J to 8 bases, leaving 5 bases not matched to a gene.

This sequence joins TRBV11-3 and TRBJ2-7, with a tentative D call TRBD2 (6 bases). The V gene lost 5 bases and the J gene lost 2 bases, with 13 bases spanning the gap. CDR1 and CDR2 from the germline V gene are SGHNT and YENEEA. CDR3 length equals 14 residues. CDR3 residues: CASSPGTGPYEQYF. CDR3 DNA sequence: TGTGCCAGCAGCCCGGGGACTGGACCCTACGAGCAGTACTTC. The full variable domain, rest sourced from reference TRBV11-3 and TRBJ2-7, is EAGVVQSPRYKIIEKKQPVAFWCNPISGHNTLYWYLQNLGQGPELLIRYENEEAVDDSQLPKDRFSAERLKGVDSTLKIQPAELGDSAVYLCASSPGTGPYEQYFGPGTRLTVT.